Listed here are 26 T cell receptor beta chains from one sample, sequenced in a study of blood T cell repertoires in COVID-19. Measured with immunoSEQ multiplex PCR; TCRdb has only the in-frame clones, and not every one. The table has fewer than 150,000 clones, roughly 80% seen once; the top ten hold 1.6%. The material sequenced was PBMCs or T cells enriched from blood (not recorded which). Every receptor here comes from a woman aged 18-35 years who had been exposed to COVID-19.

This clone was recorded once. The gene calls are TRBV27 and TRBJ1-1, with no clear D. Per germline, CDR1 MNHEY and CDR2 SMNVEV (reference sequence). V was cut by 5 bases and J by 2 bases, with 9 bases left in between. The CDR3 covers 13 residues. The CDR3 protein is CASSPRLNTEAFF. CDR3 DNA sequence: TGTGCCAGCAGTCCACGACTAAACACTGAAGCTTTCTTT.

This clone was found once. This rearrangement joins TRBV10-1 to TRBJ2-1; D perhaps matches TRBD1 (5 bases). The CDR3 sequence is 15 residues long. Germline V CDR1 and CDR2: WNHNN, SYGVQD (reference sequence). V lost 8 bases, J lost 4 bases, and 18 bases lay in between. CDR3 nucleotides: TGCGCCAGCTCCTCCCAGGGAAGGGCATACAATGAGCAGTTCTTC. Its protein is CASSSQGRAYNEQFF.

J is TRBJ2-1 and V is TRBV6-2 or TRBV6-3; unclear D gene. Trimming stripped 5 bases from V and 4 bases from J, with 9 bases between. Germline values: CDR1 MNHEY, CDR2 SVGEGT. The CDR3 totals 13 residues. The CDR3, as DNA: TGTGCCAGCAGTCCCAGCGAATACAATGAGCAGTTCTTC. Protein: CASSPSEYNEQFF.

The chain links TRBV19 to TRBJ1-5, with D possibly matching TRBD1 (6 bases). Germline CDR1 is LNHDA and CDR2 is SQIVND (reference sequence). CDR3 length equals 16 residues. Trimming took 5 bases from V and 4 from J, leaving 18 bases between them. CDR3 nucleotides: TGTGCCAGTAGTCCAGGAATGGACAGCCTGAATCAGCCCCAGCATTTT. Protein sequence: CASSPGMDSLNQPQHF.

The CDR3 loop reads CASSLEGGGNTEAFF. The DNA of the CDR3 is TGCGCCAGCAGCTTGGAGGGAGGGGGGAACACTGAAGCTTTCTTT. V usage is TRBV5-1 and J usage is TRBJ1-1; D is perhaps TRBD1 (6 bases). Germline CDR1 SGHRS, CDR2 YFSETQ. The CDR3 spans 15 residues. Trimming shortened V by 0 bases and J by 1 base, and 10 bases separated the two germline ends.

V gene TRBV28 combines with J gene TRBJ2-7; D is perhaps TRBD1 (6 bases). V gave up 2 bases and J gave up 3 bases, with 11 bases separating them. CDR3 length: 14 amino acids. CDR1 MDHEN and CDR2 SYDVKM come from the germline V gene. CDR3 protein: CASSLISGHYEQYF. CDR3 nucleotide sequence: TGTGCCAGCAGTTTAATATCGGGACACTACGAGCAGTACTTC. The full variable domain, its missing parts supplied by reference TRBV28 and TRBJ2-7, is DVKVTQSSRYLVKRTGEKVFLECVQDMDHENMFWYRQDPGLGLRLIYFSYDVKMKEKGDIPEGYSVSREKKERFSLILESASTNQTSMYLCASSLISGHYEQYFGPGTRLTVT.

The rearrangement uses TRBV2 and TRBJ1-5; D remains ambiguous. This CDR3 is built from 13 residues. From germline, CDR1 is SNHLY and CDR2 FYNNEI. V dropped 7 bases and J dropped 4 bases, with 11 bases sitting between them. The CDR3 region is CASTRSGNQPQHF. In nucleotides, the CDR3 is TGTGCCAGCACTCGCTCGGGGAATCAGCCCCAGCATTTT.

The chain employs TRBV19 and TRBJ1-6; no reliable D call. V was clipped by 6 bases and J by 0 bases, with 6 bases between them. This CDR3 contains 14 residues. The germline gives CDR1 LNHDA, CDR2 SQIVND (reference sequence). CDR3 loop: CASRWSSYNSPLHF. The CDR3 DNA sequence: TGTGCCAGTAGATGGAGCTCCTATAATTCACCCCTCCACTTT.

This chain joins TRBV10-1 and TRBJ1-5; 7 bases map to TRBD1. V was pared by 3 bases and J by 1 base, with 3 bases of the junction left unmatched. CDR1 and CDR2 (germline): WNHNN, SYGVQD (reference sequence). The CDR3 has 15 residues. The CDR3 DNA reads as TGCGCCAGCAGTGACAGGGGGTGCAGCAATCAGCCCCAGCATTTT. Translation gives CASSDRGCSNQPQHF.

This clone was picked up one time. This chain connects TRBV4-3 to TRBJ1-2, with D hard to call. CDR1 and CDR2 from the germline V gene are LGHNA and YSLEER. CDR3 length: 14 residues. The V end lost 0 bases, the J end lost 4 bases, and 9 bases lay between the germline ends. CDR3 protein: CASSQESRGYGYTF. CDR3 coding DNA: TGCGCCAGCAGCCAAGAAAGCCGGGGCTATGGCTACACCTTC.

V gene TRBV12-3 or TRBV12-4 combines with J gene TRBJ1-1; 7 bases align to TRBD1. V was pared by 5 bases and J by 5 bases, with 5 bases of the junction left unmatched. The CDR3 contains 13 residues. The CDR3 spells CASSPGQPTEAFF. The CDR3 DNA is TGTGCCAGCAGTCCGGGACAGCCTACTGAAGCTTTCTTT.

The chain recombines TRBV11-2 with TRBJ1-1, with 7 bases matching TRBD1. The CDR3 length is 15 residues. Trimming cost V 5 bases and J 2 bases; bases outside gene matches: 8. Germline CDR1 reads SGHAT; CDR2 reads FQNNGV. CDR3: CASSPGGSVNTEAFF. The CDR3 DNA reads as TGTGCCAGCAGCCCAGGGGGATCAGTCAACACTGAAGCTTTCTTT.

The chain employs TRBV4-1 and TRBJ2-5, with 14 bases fitting TRBD2. The V segment lost 2 bases and the J segment 5 bases; nucleotides outside the gene matches: 16. The germline V gene encodes CDR1 MGHRA and CDR2 YSYEKL. The CDR3 runs 20 residues. The CDR3 sequence is CASSQRHMTSGRAGGETQYF. The CDR3 region has the DNA TGCGCCAGCAGCCAACGGCATATGACTAGCGGGAGGGCCGGTGGGGAGACCCAGTACTTC.

The V gene is TRBV28, the J gene TRBJ2-1, with TRBD1 matching 7 bases. Trimming at V came to 5 bases and at J to 6 bases, leaving 13 bases not matched to a gene. Germline V gene sequence: CDR1 MDHEN, CDR2 SYDVKM. CDR3 length: 16 amino acids. Here the CDR3 reads CASSGMGTGVSNEQFF. CDR3 coding DNA: TGTGCCAGCAGTGGGATGGGAACAGGGGTCAGCAATGAGCAGTTCTTC. Looking up the rest from reference TRBV28 and TRBJ2-1 gives the full variable domain: DVKVTQSSRYLVKRTGEKVFLECVQDMDHENMFWYRQDPGLGLRLIYFSYDVKMKEKGDIPEGYSVSREKKERFSLILESASTNQTSMYLCASSGMGTGVSNEQFFGPGTRLTVL.

This chain connects TRBV18 to TRBJ1-2; D unclear. Germline loops: CDR1 KGHSH, CDR2 LQKENI. The CDR3 is made up of 13 amino acids. Trimming pared 3 bases from V and 3 bases from J, leaving 8 bases between. The CDR3 DNA reads as TGTGCCAGCTCACCGACCGGGGACTATGGCTACACCTTC. Its protein is CASSPTGDYGYTF.

V usage is TRBV6-5 and J usage is TRBJ1-2; 8 bases map to TRBD1. CDR1 MNHEY and CDR2 SVGAGI come from the germline V gene. CDR3 length: 11 residues. CDR3 amino acids: CASTGGYGYTF. The CDR3 DNA reads as TGTGCTTCCACAGGGGGCTATGGCTACACCTTC.

This chain links TRBV18 with TRBJ1-4; D ambiguous. The V gene lost 3 bases and the J gene lost 4 bases, with 15 bases spanning the gap. The CDR3 spans 16 residues. From germline, CDR1 is KGHSH and CDR2 LQKENI. DNA of the CDR3: TGTGCCAGCTCACCGGCCATAGGAGCAGATAATGAAAAACTGTTTTTT. This codes for CASSPAIGADNEKLFF.

J is TRBJ2-7 and V is TRBV5-1; 7 nucleotides align to TRBD1. The CDR3 contains 15 residues. V lost 4 bases to trimming and J lost 2 bases; unmatched junction nucleotides: 9. CDR1 and CDR2 from the germline V gene are SGHRS and YFSETQ. The DNA of the CDR3 is TGCGCCAGCAGCCTAGGGACAGCTTATACCTACGAGCAGTACTTC. Protein product: CASSLGTAYTYEQYF.

The chain couples TRBV10-3 to TRBJ1-6; 7 nucleotides match TRBD1. V lost 6 bases to trimming and J lost 6 bases; unmatched junction nucleotides: 5. The CDR3 totals 14 residues. Germline V lookup: CDR1 ENHRY, CDR2 SYGVKD. In DNA form, the CDR3 reads TGTGCCATCAGGGAGGGACAGCGTAATTCACCCCTCCACTTT. Its protein product is CAIREGQRNSPLHF.

The chain carries TRBV30 and TRBJ2-5; no definite D call. This CDR3 has 11 amino acids. V was trimmed by 2 bases and J by 4 bases, leaving 5 bases between them. CDR1 and CDR2 from the germline V gene are GTSNPN and SVGIG (reference sequence). For the CDR3, the DNA is TGTGCCTGGAGTACAGCAGAGACCCAGTACTTC. Its protein product is CAWSTAETQYF.

This clone has only one observation. This sequence joins TRBV20-1 and TRBJ1-2; tentative D call: TRBD1 (6 bases). V gave up 7 bases and J gave up 2 bases, with 8 bases separating them. The CDR3 is 11 amino acids. In germline, CDR1 is DFQATT, CDR2 SNEGSKA (reference sequence). Here the CDR3 reads CSVGGNYGYTF. The CDR3 bases are TGCAGTGTTGGGGGCAACTATGGCTACACCTTC.

The chain has TRBV4-1 and TRBJ1-5, with D possibly matching TRBD1 (6 bases). The CDR3 loop spans 16 amino acids. Germline-derived CDR1 and CDR2 are MGHRA and YSYEKL. V gave up 5 bases and J gave up 0 bases, with 14 bases separating them. In DNA form, the CDR3 reads TGCGCCAGCAGCTTACACAGGGATCCTAGCAATCAGCCCCAGCATTTT. Encoded protein: CASSLHRDPSNQPQHF.

V gene TRBV6-2 or TRBV6-3 combines with J gene TRBJ2-7; 9 bases match TRBD1. From germline, CDR1 is MNHEY and CDR2 SVGEGT. CDR3 size: 13 residues. Trimming took 6 bases from V and 2 from J; bases not matched to a gene: 2. CDR3 DNA: TGTGCCAGCAGCCGGGACAGGGCCTACGAGCAGTACTTC. Protein product: CASSRDRAYEQYF.

This clone turned up a few times. The chain links TRBV30 to TRBJ2-1, with D maybe TRBD2 (5 bases). V was shortened by 0 bases and J by 7 bases, with 13 bases between the two germline ends. Germline loops: CDR1 GTSNPN, CDR2 SVGIG (reference sequence). The CDR3 consists of 14 residues. CDR3 sequence reads: CAWSVLRAENEQFF. Written as DNA, the CDR3 is TGTGCCTGGAGTGTCCTTAGAGCGGAGAATGAGCAGTTCTTC.

This clone was observed a few times. The rearrangement joins TRBV19 to TRBJ1-6; 7 nucleotides match TRBD1. The CDR3 covers 13 residues. Germline V gives CDR1 LNHDA, CDR2 SQIVND (reference sequence). V lost 5 bases and J lost 10; bases outside the gene matches: 5. The CDR3 bases are TGTGCCAGTAGTTCGACAGGGCGATCACCCCTCCACTTT. Its protein product is CASSSTGRSPLHF.

The genes are TRBV6-5 and TRBJ1-5; D ambiguous. This CDR3 has 15 amino acids. Trimming left V 5 bases short and J 0 bases short, with 11 bases between. Looked up from germline, CDR1 is MNHEY and CDR2 is SVGAGI. The CDR3 DNA reads TGTGCCAGCAGTCCACTGGGCAGTAGCAATCAGCCCCAGCATTTT. Its translation is CASSPLGSSNQPQHF.